This TCR beta chain was recorded in a study of blood T cell repertoires in COVID-19. On the study more broadly: T cells, B-cell-depleted T cells, or PBMCs supplied cDNA or gDNA.

Trimming took off 4 bases at V and 7 bases at J, with 17 bases between the two ends. Germline lookup yields CDR1 MNHEY and CDR2 SMNVEV (reference sequence). The CDR3 runs 15 residues. All enrollees were about 18 to 100 years old and from approximately 24 US areas. All exposed participants met a person with COVID-19 within 2 weeks before entering the study. Profiling relied on immunoSEQ multiplex PCR, and the TCRdb table lists in-frame clones only, not all of them. Among about 270,000 clones, approximately 90% were seen once, and the ten largest hold approximately 2.9%. This sequence was found in a man aged 35-49 years who had been exposed to COVID-19. Sequences were obtained from PBMCs or T cells enriched from blood (not recorded which). This rearrangement joins TRBV27 to TRBJ2-1; TRBD1 is a possible D gene (6 bases). The CDR3: CASSSNRAPSNEQFF. The CDR3 DNA sequence: TGTGCCAGCAGTTCGAACAGGGCCCCATCAAATGAGCAGTTCTTC.